The 30 T cell receptor beta chains below all came from one sample that was sequenced in a study of OX40 agonist ivuxolimab in advanced cancers. Library preparation was by the immunoSEQ multiplex PCR assay. Imported from immuneACCESS, the table was reduced by TCRdb to in-frame sequences with V and J called. These copies leave out some clones; in studies compared against another copy, an unresolved V gene accounts for under half, and the cause of the remainder is not known. The sample table holds around 80,000 clones, of which about 88% were seen once. Approximately 7% of the sample is in the top ten clones. The sample was CD4+ or CD8+ T cells sorted from blood, taken in a trial of the OX40 agonist ivuxolimab. The receptors here all came from an adult with an advanced solid tumor such as melanoma, head and neck, liver or kidney cancer.

V usage is TRBV19 and J usage is TRBJ2-7; perhaps TRBD2 as D (6 bases). Trimming stripped 3 bases from V and 13 bases from J, with 19 bases between. Germline V gene lookup returns CDR1 LNHDA and CDR2 SQIVND (reference sequence). The CDR3 contains 13 residues. CDR3 amino acids: CASSITDSGPLYF. CDR3 coding DNA: TGTGCCAGTAGTATTACTGATAGCGGTCCCCTATACTTC.

This clone was observed once. The V gene is TRBV30, the J gene TRBJ2-1; 12 bases line up with TRBD2. The J segment lost 8 bases and the V segment lost 0 bases, leaving 8 bases of the junction unmatched. CDR1 GTSNPN and CDR2 SVGIG come from the germline V gene (reference sequence). The CDR3 has 16 residues. The CDR3 spells CAWSVGTSGRAHEQFF. CDR3 bases: TGTGCCTGGAGTGTAGGGACTAGCGGGCGTGCCCATGAGCAGTTCTTC.

V usage is TRBV9 and J usage is TRBJ2-6; the D is unclear. This CDR3 has 15 amino acids. V shed 2 bases and J shed 0 bases, with 6 bases lying between them. Germline CDR1 and CDR2: SGDLS and YYNGEE. The CDR3 region has the DNA TGTGCCAGCAGCGTGTGGGGCTCTGGGGCCAACGTCCTGACTTTC. Its translation: CASSVWGSGANVLTF.

The chain is built from TRBV5-4 and TRBJ2-3; perhaps D is TRBD1 or TRBD2 (5 bases each). V lost 6 bases and J lost 2, with 16 bases in between. The CDR3 is 15 amino acids. In germline, CDR1 is SGHNT, CDR2 YYREEE (reference sequence). The CDR3 here is CASIKMGTNTDTQYF. CDR3 DNA sequence: TGTGCCAGCATCAAAATGGGGACCAACACAGATACGCAGTATTTT.

The chain couples TRBV6-5 to TRBJ2-3, with 8 nucleotides matching TRBD2. The CDR3 spans 12 residues. J was trimmed by 8 bases and V by 6 bases; bases with no gene match: 4. In germline, CDR1 is MNHEY, CDR2 SVGAGI. CDR3 in DNA: TGTGCCAGCAGAGCGGGAGAATCTACGCAGTATTTT. It is translated as CASRAGESTQYF.

The V gene is TRBV28, the J gene TRBJ2-7, with D possibly TRBD2 on 5 matching bases. Germline V gene sequence: CDR1 MDHEN, CDR2 SYDVKM. V was cut by 6 bases and J by 3 bases, with 12 bases left in between. This CDR3 has 13 residues. Written as DNA, the CDR3 is TGTGCCAGCAGCTCTCTGAGGGACTACGAGCAGTACGTC. It codes for CASSSLRDYEQYV.

The chain employs TRBV11-1 and TRBJ1-3; D ambiguous. The V end was cut by 3 bases, the J end by 0 bases, with 0 bases between. Germline V gives CDR1 SGHAT, CDR2 FQDESV (reference sequence). The CDR3 spans 12 residues. CDR3 bases: TGTGCCAGCAGCTTCTCTGGAAACACCATATATTTT. Translation gives CASSFSGNTIYF.

This rearrangement joins TRBV7-6 to TRBJ1-1; 7 positions agree with TRBD1. The CDR3 loop spans 16 amino acids. With V trimmed by 5 bases and J by 1 base, 10 bases remained unmatched. The V gene's germline CDR1 is SGHVS and CDR2 FNYEAQ. The CDR3 protein is CASSLKSGGRNTEAFF. CDR3 bases: TGTGCCAGCAGCCTAAAATCAGGGGGAAGGAACACTGAAGCTTTCTTT. The full variable domain, rest sourced from reference TRBV7-6 and TRBJ1-1, is GAGVSQSPRYKVTKRGQDVALRCDPISGHVSLYWYRQALGQGPEFLTYFNYEAQQDKSGLPNDRFSAERPEGSISTLTIQRTEQRDSAMYRCASSLKSGGRNTEAFFGQGTRLTVV.

The gene calls are TRBV29-1 and TRBJ1-1; 7 nucleotides agree with TRBD1. There are 12 residues in the CDR3. Germline trimming cut 0 bases from V and 8 bases from J; bases unmatched to any gene: 3. The germline V gene has CDR1 SQVTM and CDR2 ANQGSEA. CDR3 loop: CSVEEGQAEAFF. CDR3 coding DNA: TGCAGCGTTGAAGAAGGACAGGCGGAAGCTTTCTTT.

About this clone: Other DNA sequences within the sample encode an identical CDR3. The rearrangement uses TRBV27 and TRBJ2-7; no clear D. The CDR3 has 12 residues. Trimming pared 4 bases from V and 0 bases from J, leaving 4 bases between. From germline, CDR1 is MNHEY and CDR2 SMNVEV (reference sequence). CDR3: CASSSGSYEQYF. The CDR3 DNA reads TGTGCCAGCAGTTCTGGCTCCTACGAGCAGTACTTC.

This chain uses TRBV5-1 with TRBJ2-2, with D tentatively TRBD1 (5 bases). Per the germline V gene, CDR1 is SGHRS and CDR2 is YFSETQ. The CDR3 spans 13 residues. Trimming shortened V by 4 bases and J by 6 bases, and 10 bases separated the two germline ends. Written as DNA, the CDR3 is TGCGCCAGCAGCGGCAGGGATTCCGGGGAGCTGTTTTTT. Protein sequence: CASSGRDSGELFF.

The chain recombines TRBV6-5 with TRBJ2-4; 7 bases fit TRBD1. The CDR3 is 14 residues long. Trimming took 4 bases from V and 6 from J; bases not matched to a gene: 6. Germline V CDR1 and CDR2: MNHEY, SVGAGI. In DNA, the CDR3 is TGTGCCAGCAGTTGGGCAGGGGGACCAAACATTCAGTACTTC. This translates into CASSWAGGPNIQYF.

V usage is TRBV7-9 and J usage is TRBJ2-5; D gene uncertain. The CDR3 is 12 residues long. The germline V gene encodes CDR1 SEHNR and CDR2 FQNEAQ (reference sequence). Trimming shortened V by 8 bases and J by 0 bases, and 7 bases separated the two germline ends. CDR3 DNA sequence: TGTGCCAGCGGGCGGAACCAAGAGACCCAGTACTTC. Protein: CASGRNQETQYF.

The chain recombines TRBV27 with TRBJ2-7; D is possibly TRBD1 or TRBD2 (5 bases each). This CDR3 comprises 14 residues. Per the germline V gene, CDR1 is MNHEY and CDR2 is SMNVEV (reference sequence). V dropped 3 bases and J dropped 0 bases, with 9 bases sitting between them. The chain's CDR3 is CASSFGDVSYEQYF. CDR3 sequence (DNA): TGTGCCAGCAGTTTTGGGGACGTCTCCTACGAGCAGTACTTC.

The J gene is TRBJ2-3, the V gene TRBV19, with unresolved D. CDR1 and CDR2 (germline): LNHDA, SQIVND (reference sequence). The V gene lost 4 bases and the J gene lost 3 bases, with 2 bases spanning the gap. CDR3 length equals 11 residues. In DNA form, the CDR3 reads TGTGCCAGTAGTAGGACAGATACGCAGTATTTT. It specifies CASSRTDTQYF.

The V and J genes are TRBV18 and TRBJ1-1, with D perhaps TRBD1 (6 bases). Germline V gene data show CDR1 as KGHSH and CDR2 as LQKENI. Trimming removed 3 bases at V and 3 bases at J, with 11 bases between. The CDR3 loop spans 14 amino acids. Here the CDR3 reads CASSPARGDTEAFF. The CDR3 nucleotides are TGTGCCAGCTCACCCGCCAGGGGAGACACTGAAGCTTTCTTT.

As DNA, the CDR3 is TGTGCCAGCAGCCTTTCGATGGCGGGAGTTGGCACAGATACGCAGTATTTT. This gives the protein CASSLSMAGVGTDTQYF. The chain carries TRBV7-2 and TRBJ2-3; 7 bases map to TRBD2. The germline CDR1 and CDR2 sequences are SGHTA and FQGNSA. The CDR3 has 17 amino acids. J gave up 1 base and V 5 bases, and 12 bases lay outside the gene matches.

The chain recombines TRBV6-5 with TRBJ2-5; D is unresolved. CDR1 MNHEY and CDR2 SVGAGI come from the germline V gene. CDR3 length: 14 amino acids. V gave up 1 base and J gave up 1 base, with 7 bases separating them. CDR3 residues: CASSYWQSQETQYF. In nucleotides, the CDR3 is TGTGCCAGCAGTTACTGGCAGAGCCAAGAGACCCAGTACTTC.

The sample holds a few counts of this clone. The chain joins TRBV18 to TRBJ2-6; unclear D gene. The length of the CDR3 is 16 residues. Trimming removed 4 bases from V and 2 bases from J, with 12 bases in between. Germline CDR1 and CDR2: KGHSH and LQKENI. The CDR3 DNA reads as TGTGCCAGCTCACGCCTCCCTCTGCCTGGGGCCAACGTCCTGACTTTC. It codes for CASSRLPLPGANVLTF.

V usage is TRBV9 and J usage is TRBJ2-7, with 7 bases lining up with TRBD1. V gave up 4 bases and J gave up 4 bases; unmatched junction bases: 14. Germline loops: CDR1 SGDLS, CDR2 YYNGEE. CDR3 length equals 16 residues. The CDR3 reads CASSSGPGQSAYEQYF. The CDR3, as DNA: TGTGCCAGCAGCAGTGGACCGGGACAGAGTGCGTACGAGCAGTACTTC.

V gene TRBV6-5 combines with J gene TRBJ2-1; tentative D call: TRBD2 (6 bases). Germline CDR1 MNHEY, CDR2 SVGAGI. The CDR3 extends over 12 amino acids. Trimming removed 10 bases at V and 7 bases at J, with 14 bases between. The CDR3 here is CATQPGVNEQFF. In DNA form, the CDR3 reads TGTGCCACCCAACCGGGGGTAAATGAGCAGTTCTTC.

V and J are TRBV11-1 and TRBJ1-1, with TRBD1 as a possible D gene (5 bases). Germline values: CDR1 SGHAT, CDR2 FQDESV (reference sequence). CDR3 length: 14 amino acids. V lost 1 base to trimming and J lost 8 bases, with 14 bases between them. The CDR3 sequence: CASSLEPGTVEAFF. DNA of the CDR3: TGTGCCAGCAGCTTAGAGCCGGGGACGGTAGAAGCTTTCTTT.

This chain joins TRBV9 and TRBJ2-1, with TRBD2 matching over 7 bases. The CDR3 length is 15 residues. Germline V gene sequence: CDR1 SGDLS, CDR2 YYNGEE. V lost 3 bases and J lost 2; bases outside the gene matches: 5. CDR3: CASSAAGEPYNEQFF. CDR3 coding DNA: TGTGCCAGCAGCGCCGCGGGAGAGCCCTACAATGAGCAGTTCTTC. Together with reference TRBV9 and TRBJ2-1, the CDR3 gives the full variable domain: DSGVTQTPKHLITATGQRVTLRCSPRSGDLSVYWYQQSLDQGLQFLIQYYNGEERAKGNILERFSAQQFPDLHSELNLSSLELGDSALYFCASSAAGEPYNEQFFGPGTRLTVL.

The CDR3 loop is CASSLTSGPQETQYF. In nucleotides, the CDR3 is TGTGCCAGCAGCCTGACTAGCGGGCCACAAGAGACCCAGTACTTC. This chain uses TRBV7-3 with TRBJ2-5; TRBD2 aligns across 10 bases. Germline CDR1 SGHTA, CDR2 FQGTGA. Germline trimming cut 5 bases from V and 2 bases from J; bases unmatched to any gene: 5. This CDR3 has 15 amino acids.

The chain combines TRBV5-1 with TRBJ2-5; 8 nucleotides align to TRBD2. Trimming removed 5 bases from V and 5 bases from J; junction bases left unmatched: 14. The germline CDR1 and CDR2 sequences are SGHRS and YFSETQ. The CDR3 spans 16 residues. CDR3 nucleotide sequence: TGCGCCAGCAGGTTAGCGGGACCCGCCGAGCGGGAGACCCAGTACTTC. Protein product: CASRLAGPAERETQYF.

The gene calls are TRBV29-1 and TRBJ1-2; the D is unclear. Germline V gene lookup returns CDR1 SQVTM and CDR2 ANQGSEA. The V gene lost 4 bases and the J gene lost 8 bases, with 8 bases spanning the gap. The CDR3 runs to 10 residues. The CDR3 region is CSVVEDGYTF. Written as DNA, the CDR3 is TGCAGCGTTGTAGAGGACGGCTACACCTTC.

The table lists this clone with a few counts. The V gene is TRBV11-3, the J gene TRBJ2-2, with D perhaps TRBD2 (6 bases). Germline CDR1 reads SGHNT; CDR2 reads YENEEA. V lost 5 bases and J 1 base, leaving 14 bases between the germline ends. This CDR3 contains 16 residues. The CDR3 region is CASSKPWGENTGELFF. CDR3 bases: TGTGCCAGCAGCAAGCCCTGGGGGGAGAACACCGGGGAGCTGTTTTTT. Supplemented by reference TRBV11-3 and TRBJ2-2, the full variable domain reads EAGVVQSPRYKIIEKKQPVAFWCNPISGHNTLYWYLQNLGQGPELLIRYENEEAVDDSQLPKDRFSAERLKGVDSTLKIQPAELGDSAVYLCASSKPWGENTGELFFGEGSRLTVL.

The chain links TRBV5-6 to TRBJ1-5, with 9 bases identical to TRBD1. The CDR3 is made up of 15 amino acids. Germline assignment: CDR1 SGHDT and CDR2 YYEEEE. J was trimmed by 2 bases and V by 4 bases; bases with no gene match: 4. This CDR3 reads CASSRTGDGNQPQHF. CDR3 nucleotides: TGTGCCAGCAGCAGGACAGGGGACGGCAATCAGCCCCAGCATTTT.

This sequence joins TRBV5-1 and TRBJ2-3; 9 bases are a match to TRBD1. The CDR3 length is 15 residues. The junction had 5 bases not matched to a gene; V was cut back by 4 bases and J by 2 bases. Germline V gene data show CDR1 as SGHRS and CDR2 as YFSETQ. The CDR3 here is CASSPGTGFTDTQYF. The CDR3 region has the DNA TGCGCCAGCAGCCCCGGGACAGGGTTCACAGATACGCAGTATTTT.

The chain links TRBV5-1 to TRBJ1-2; a possible D gene is TRBD1 (5 bases). This CDR3 region has 13 residues. Germline V CDR1 and CDR2: SGHRS, YFSETQ. Trimming took 5 bases from V and 5 from J, leaving 13 bases between them. In DNA form, the CDR3 reads TGCGCCAGCAGTTGGGACGGGGAGTATGGCTACACCTTC. Amino acids: CASSWDGEYGYTF.